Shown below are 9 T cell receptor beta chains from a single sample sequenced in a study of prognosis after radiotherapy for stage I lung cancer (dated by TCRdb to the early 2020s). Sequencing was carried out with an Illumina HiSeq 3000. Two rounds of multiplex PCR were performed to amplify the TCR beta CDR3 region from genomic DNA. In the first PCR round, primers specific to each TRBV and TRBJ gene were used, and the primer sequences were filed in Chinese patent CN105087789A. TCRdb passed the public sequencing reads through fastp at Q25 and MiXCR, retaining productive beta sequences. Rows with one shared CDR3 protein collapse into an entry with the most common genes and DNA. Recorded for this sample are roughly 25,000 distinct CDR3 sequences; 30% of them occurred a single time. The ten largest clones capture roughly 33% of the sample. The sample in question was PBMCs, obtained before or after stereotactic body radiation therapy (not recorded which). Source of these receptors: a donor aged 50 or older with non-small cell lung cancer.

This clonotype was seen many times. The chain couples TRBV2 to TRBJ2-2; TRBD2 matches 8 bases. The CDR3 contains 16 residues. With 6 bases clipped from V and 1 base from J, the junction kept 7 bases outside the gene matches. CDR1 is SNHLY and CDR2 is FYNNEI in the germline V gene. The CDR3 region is CASRIWGLENTGELFF. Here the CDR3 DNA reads TGTGCCAGCAGGATTTGGGGACTAGAGAACACCGGGGAGCTGTTTTTT.

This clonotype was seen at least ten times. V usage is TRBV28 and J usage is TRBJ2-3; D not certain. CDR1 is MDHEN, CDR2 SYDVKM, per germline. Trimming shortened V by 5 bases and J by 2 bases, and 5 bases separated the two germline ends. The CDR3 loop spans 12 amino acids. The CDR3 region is CASSTPTDTQYF. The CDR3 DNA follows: TGTGCCAGCAGTACACCCACAGATACGCAGTATTTT.

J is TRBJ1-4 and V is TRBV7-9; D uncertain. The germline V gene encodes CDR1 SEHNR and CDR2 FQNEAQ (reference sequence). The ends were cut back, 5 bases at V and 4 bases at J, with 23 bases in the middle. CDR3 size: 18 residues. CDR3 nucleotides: TGTGCCAGCAGCCCCTTAAGGGTGAAGGGTTTAGGTAATGAAAAACTGTTTTTT. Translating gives CASSPLRVKGLGNEKLFF. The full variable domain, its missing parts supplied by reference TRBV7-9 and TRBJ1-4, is DTGVSQNPRHKITKRGQNVTFRCDPISEHNRLYWYRQTLGQGPEFLTYFQNEAQLEKSRLLSDRFSAERPKGSFSTLEIQRTEQGDSAMYLCASSPLRVKGLGNEKLFFGSGTQLSVL.

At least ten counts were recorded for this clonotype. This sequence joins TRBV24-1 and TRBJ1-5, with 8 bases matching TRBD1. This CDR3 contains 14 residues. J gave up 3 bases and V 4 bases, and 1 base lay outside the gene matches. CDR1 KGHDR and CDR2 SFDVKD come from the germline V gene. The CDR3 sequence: CATSEQGDNQPQHF. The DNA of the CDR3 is TGTGCCACCAGTGAACAGGGGGACAATCAGCCCCAGCATTTT.

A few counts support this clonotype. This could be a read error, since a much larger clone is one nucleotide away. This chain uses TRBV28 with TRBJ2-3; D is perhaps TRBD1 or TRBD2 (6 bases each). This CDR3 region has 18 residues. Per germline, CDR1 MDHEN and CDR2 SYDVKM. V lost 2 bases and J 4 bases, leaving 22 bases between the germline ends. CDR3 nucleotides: TGTGCCAGCAGTTTAGATCTCGGAGGGGGGCTGGGCGCAGATACGCAGTATTTT. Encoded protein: CASSLDLGGGLGADTQYF. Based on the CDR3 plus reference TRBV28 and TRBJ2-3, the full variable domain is DVKVTQSSRYLVKRTGEKVFLECVQDMDHENMFWYRQDPGLGLRLIYFSYDVKMKEKGDIPEGYSVSREKKERFSLILESASTNQTSMYLCASSLDLGGGLGADTQYFGPGTRLTVL.

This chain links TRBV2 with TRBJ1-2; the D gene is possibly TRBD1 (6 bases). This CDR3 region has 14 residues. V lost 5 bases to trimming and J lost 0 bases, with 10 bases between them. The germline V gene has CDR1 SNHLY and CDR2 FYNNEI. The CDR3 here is CASSRTETNYGYTF. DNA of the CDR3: TGTGCCAGCAGTCGGACAGAAACTAACTATGGCTACACCTTC.

CDR3 in DNA: TGTGCCAGCAGTTACTCAAACCAGGGGTGGTACGAGCAGTACTTC. This sequence encodes CASSYSNQGWYEQYF. This rearrangement joins TRBV6-5 to TRBJ2-7, with D perhaps matching TRBD1 (6 bases). Trimming removed 0 bases at V and 4 bases at J, with 13 bases between. The CDR3 runs to 15 residues. CDR1 MNHEY and CDR2 SVGAGI come from the germline V gene.

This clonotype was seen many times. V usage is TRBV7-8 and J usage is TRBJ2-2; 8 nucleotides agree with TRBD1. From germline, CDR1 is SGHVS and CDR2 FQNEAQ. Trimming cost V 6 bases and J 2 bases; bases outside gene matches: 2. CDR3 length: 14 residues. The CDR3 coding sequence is TGTGCCAGCAGGGGGACAGGAAACACCGGGGAGCTGTTTTTT. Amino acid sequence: CASRGTGNTGELFF. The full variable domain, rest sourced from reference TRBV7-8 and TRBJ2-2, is GAGVSQSPRYKVAKRGQDVALRCDPISGHVSLFWYQQALGQGPEFLTYFQNEAQLDKSGLPSDRFFAERPEGSVSTLKIQRTQQEDSAVYLCASRGTGNTGELFFGEGSRLTVL.

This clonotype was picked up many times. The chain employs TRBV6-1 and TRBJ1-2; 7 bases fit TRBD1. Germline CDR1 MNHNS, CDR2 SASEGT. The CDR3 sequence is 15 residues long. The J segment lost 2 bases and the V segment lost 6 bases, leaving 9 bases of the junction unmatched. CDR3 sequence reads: CASRQGGTGNYGYTF. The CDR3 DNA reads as TGTGCCAGCAGGCAGGGGGGGACGGGCAACTATGGCTACACCTTC.